This TCR beta chain is from a study of CD8+ T cells in alopecia areata. Treatment: oral pan-JAK inhibitor, 5-10 mg twice daily. Trimming took 4 bases from V and 2 from J, leaving 21 bases between them. The CDR3 contains 17 residues. The germline CDR1 and CDR2 sequences are MGHDK and SYGVNS. Extracted from the samples, RNA was reverse transcribed into cDNA to serve as the sequencing template. The table came from immunoSEQ multiplex PCR; TCRdb's copy has only in-frame clones and leaves some out. Of roughly 250,000 clones in the sample, around three fifths were seen once. A single count supports this clone.

This TCR derives from a human donor with alopecia areata. Sequencing used CD4+ T cells sorted from blood, obtained around week 54, from a patient treated with tofacitinib. The chain recombines TRBV25-1 with TRBJ2-7, with D tentatively TRBD1 or TRBD2 (6 bases each). Written as DNA, the CDR3 is TGTGCCAGCAGTGGGGCGAGGGGGGCAAGCTTTCCCTACGAGCAGTACTTC. Translation gives CASSGARGASFPYEQYF.